The source of this T cell receptor beta chain is a study of T cell repertoires in cytomegalovirus infection. Study summary: Carrying CMV and the relevant HLA type showed in public TCR beta signatures.

TCRdb re-called the reads through MiXCR, storing one row per CDR3 protein. The data contain some 120,000 distinct CDR3 sequences, about 9.5% of them seen just once; the ten biggest clones take up roughly 29%. This clonotype occurred a few times. The target antigen is unknown. V lost 5 bases and J lost 2, with 19 bases in between. Germline CDR1 is MNHEY and CDR2 is SMNVEV (reference sequence). The CDR3 runs 17 residues. This chain uses TRBV27 with TRBJ2-1; D is possibly TRBD1 or TRBD2 (5 bases each). This receptor was taken from a human donor in good health (CMV status not recorded). Some clones in this sample may be carry-over from other donors' samples. The sequenced sample consisted of PBMCs, sequenced either directly or after in vitro stimulation (not recorded which). The CDR3 region has the DNA TGTGCCAGCAGTCCAAAAGCGCCGGGACGGGCCTACAATGAGCAGTTCTTC. Translated: CASSPKAPGRAYNEQFF.